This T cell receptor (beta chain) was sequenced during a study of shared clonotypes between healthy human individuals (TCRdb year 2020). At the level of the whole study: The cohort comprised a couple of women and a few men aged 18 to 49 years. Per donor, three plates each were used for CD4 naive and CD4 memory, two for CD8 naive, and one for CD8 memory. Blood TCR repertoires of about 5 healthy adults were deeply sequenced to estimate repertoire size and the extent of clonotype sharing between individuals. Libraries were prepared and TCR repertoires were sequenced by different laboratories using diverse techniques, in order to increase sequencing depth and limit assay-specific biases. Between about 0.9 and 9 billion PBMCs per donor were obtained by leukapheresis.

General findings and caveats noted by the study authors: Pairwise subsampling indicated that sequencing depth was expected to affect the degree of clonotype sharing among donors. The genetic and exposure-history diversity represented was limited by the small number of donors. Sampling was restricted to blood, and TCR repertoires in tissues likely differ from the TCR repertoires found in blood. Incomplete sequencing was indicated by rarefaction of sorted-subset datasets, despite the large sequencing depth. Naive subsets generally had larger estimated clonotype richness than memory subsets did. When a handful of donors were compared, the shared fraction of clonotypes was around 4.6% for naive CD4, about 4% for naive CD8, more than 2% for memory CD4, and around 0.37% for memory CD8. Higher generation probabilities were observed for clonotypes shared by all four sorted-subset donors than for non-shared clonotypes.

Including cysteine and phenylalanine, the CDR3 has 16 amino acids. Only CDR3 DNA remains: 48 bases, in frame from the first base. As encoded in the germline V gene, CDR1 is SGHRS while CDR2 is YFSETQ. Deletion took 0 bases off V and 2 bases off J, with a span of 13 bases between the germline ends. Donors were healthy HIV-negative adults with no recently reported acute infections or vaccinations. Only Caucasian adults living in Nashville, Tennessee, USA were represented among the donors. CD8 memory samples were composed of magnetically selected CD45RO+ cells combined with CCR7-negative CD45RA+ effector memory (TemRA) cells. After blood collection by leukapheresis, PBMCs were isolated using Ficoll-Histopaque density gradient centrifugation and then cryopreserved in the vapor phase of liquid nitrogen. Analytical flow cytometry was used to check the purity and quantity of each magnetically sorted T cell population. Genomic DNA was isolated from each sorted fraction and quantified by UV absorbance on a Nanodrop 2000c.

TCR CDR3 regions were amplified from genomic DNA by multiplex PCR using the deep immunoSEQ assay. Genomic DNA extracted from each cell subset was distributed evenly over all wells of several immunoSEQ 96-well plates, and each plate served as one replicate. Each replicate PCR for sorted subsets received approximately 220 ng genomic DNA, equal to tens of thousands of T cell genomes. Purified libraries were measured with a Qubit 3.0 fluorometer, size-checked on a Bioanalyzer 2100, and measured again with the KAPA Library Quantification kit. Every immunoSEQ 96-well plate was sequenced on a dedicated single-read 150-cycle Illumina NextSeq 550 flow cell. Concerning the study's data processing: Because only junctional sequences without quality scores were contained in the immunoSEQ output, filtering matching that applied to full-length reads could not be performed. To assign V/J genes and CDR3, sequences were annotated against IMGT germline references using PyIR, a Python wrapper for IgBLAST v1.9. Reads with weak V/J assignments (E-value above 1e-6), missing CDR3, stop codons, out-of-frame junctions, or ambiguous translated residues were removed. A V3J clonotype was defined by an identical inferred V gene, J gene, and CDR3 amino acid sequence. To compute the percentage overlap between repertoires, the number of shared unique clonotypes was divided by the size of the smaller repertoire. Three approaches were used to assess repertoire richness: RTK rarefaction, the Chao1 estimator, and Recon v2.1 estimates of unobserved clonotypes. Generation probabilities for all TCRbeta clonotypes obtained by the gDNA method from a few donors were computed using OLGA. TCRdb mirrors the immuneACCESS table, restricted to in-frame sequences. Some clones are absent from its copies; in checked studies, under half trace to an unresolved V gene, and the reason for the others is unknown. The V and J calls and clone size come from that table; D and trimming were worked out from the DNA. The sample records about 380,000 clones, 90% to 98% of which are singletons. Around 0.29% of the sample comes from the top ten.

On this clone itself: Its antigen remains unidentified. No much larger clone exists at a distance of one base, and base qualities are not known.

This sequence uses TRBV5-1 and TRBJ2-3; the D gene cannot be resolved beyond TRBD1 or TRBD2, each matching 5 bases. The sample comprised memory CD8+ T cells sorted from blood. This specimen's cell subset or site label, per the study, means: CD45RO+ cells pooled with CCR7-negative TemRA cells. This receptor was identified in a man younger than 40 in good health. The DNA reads TGCGCCAGCAGCTTGGATCCGGGGCGCCCCACAGATACGCAGTATTTT. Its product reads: CASSLDPGRPTDTQYF.